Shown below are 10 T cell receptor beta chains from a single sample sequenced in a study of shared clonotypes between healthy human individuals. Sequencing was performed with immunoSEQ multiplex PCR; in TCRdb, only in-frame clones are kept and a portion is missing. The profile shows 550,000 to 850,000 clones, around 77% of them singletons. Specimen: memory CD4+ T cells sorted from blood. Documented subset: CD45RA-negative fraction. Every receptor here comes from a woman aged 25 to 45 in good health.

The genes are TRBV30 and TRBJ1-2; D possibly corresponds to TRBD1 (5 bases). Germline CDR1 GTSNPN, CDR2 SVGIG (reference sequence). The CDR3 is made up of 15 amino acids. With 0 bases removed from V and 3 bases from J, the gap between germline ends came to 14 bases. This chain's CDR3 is CAWSVQTAGHYGYTF. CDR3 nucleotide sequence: TGTGCCTGGAGTGTACAAACGGCGGGACACTATGGCTACACCTTC.

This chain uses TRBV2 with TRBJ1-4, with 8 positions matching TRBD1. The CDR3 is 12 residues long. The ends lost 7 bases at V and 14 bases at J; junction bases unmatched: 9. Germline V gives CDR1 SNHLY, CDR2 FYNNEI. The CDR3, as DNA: TGTGCCAGCACCCTAGGGGGACAGGCGCTGTTTTTT. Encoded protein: CASTLGGQALFF.

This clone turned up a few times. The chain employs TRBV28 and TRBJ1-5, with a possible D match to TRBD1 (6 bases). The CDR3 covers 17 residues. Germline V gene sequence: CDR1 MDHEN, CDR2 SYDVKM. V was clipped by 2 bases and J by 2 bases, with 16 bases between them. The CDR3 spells CASSLAARGGGNQPQHF. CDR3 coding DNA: TGTGCCAGCAGTTTAGCCGCGCGAGGGGGTGGCAATCAGCCCCAGCATTTT.

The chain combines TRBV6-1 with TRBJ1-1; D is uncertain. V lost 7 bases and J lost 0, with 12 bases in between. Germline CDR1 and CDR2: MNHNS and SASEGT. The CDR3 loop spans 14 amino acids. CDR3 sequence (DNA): TGTGCCAGCAACCAACACCATTTGAACACTGAAGCTTTCTTT. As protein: CASNQHHLNTEAFF.

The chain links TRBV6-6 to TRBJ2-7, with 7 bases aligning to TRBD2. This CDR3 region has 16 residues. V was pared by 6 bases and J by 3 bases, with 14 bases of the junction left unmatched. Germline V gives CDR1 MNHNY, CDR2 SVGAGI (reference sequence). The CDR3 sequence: CASSQLVIAGLYEQYF. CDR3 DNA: TGTGCCAGCAGCCAACTCGTGATAGCGGGCCTCTACGAGCAGTACTTC.

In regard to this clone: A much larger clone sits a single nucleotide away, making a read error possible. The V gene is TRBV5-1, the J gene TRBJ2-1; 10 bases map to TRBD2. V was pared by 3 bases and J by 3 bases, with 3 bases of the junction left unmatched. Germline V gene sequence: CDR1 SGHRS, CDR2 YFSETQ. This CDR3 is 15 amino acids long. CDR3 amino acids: CASSSGLANYNEQFF. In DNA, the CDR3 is TGCGCCAGCAGCTCGGGACTAGCGAACTACAATGAGCAGTTCTTC.

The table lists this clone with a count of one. CDR3 amino acids: CASSLQVAYGYTF. The CDR3 bases are TGTGCCAGCAGCTTACAGGTGGCCTATGGCTACACCTTC. The V gene is TRBV7-9, the J gene TRBJ1-2; D is unresolved. This CDR3 region has 13 residues. Trimming pared 2 bases from V and 4 bases from J, leaving 8 bases between. Germline values: CDR1 SEHNR, CDR2 FQNEAQ (reference sequence). The variable domain in full, completed from reference TRBV7-9 and TRBJ1-2, reads DTGVSQNPRHKITKRGQNVTFRCDPISEHNRLYWYRQTLGQGPEFLTYFQNEAQLEKSRLLSDRFSAERPKGSFSTLEIQRTEQGDSAMYLCASSLQVAYGYTFGSGTRLTVV.

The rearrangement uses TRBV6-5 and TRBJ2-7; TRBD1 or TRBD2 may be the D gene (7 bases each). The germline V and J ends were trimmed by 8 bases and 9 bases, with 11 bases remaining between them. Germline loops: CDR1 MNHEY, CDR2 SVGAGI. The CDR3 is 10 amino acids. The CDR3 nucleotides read TGTGCCAGCCAGGGGGAGGGGCAGTACTTC. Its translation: CASQGEGQYF.

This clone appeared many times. The CDR3 region is CAWSVILKTQPQHF. The CDR3 nucleotides read TGTGCCTGGAGTGTGATCCTCAAAACCCAGCCCCAGCATTTT. The chain joins TRBV30 to TRBJ1-5, with D uncertain. The CDR3 has 14 amino acids. Trimming shortened V by 0 bases and J by 7 bases, and 13 bases separated the two germline ends. Germline CDR1 and CDR2: GTSNPN and SVGIG (reference sequence).

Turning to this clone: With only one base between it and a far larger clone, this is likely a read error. The CDR3 DNA reads TGTACCAGTAGAAACAGGGCAGTAACAGATACGCAGTATTTT. It translates to CTSRNRAVTDTQYF. The rearrangement links TRBV19 to TRBJ2-3; D might be TRBD1 (6 bases). Germline values: CDR1 LNHDA, CDR2 SQIVND (reference sequence). The CDR3 length is 14 residues.